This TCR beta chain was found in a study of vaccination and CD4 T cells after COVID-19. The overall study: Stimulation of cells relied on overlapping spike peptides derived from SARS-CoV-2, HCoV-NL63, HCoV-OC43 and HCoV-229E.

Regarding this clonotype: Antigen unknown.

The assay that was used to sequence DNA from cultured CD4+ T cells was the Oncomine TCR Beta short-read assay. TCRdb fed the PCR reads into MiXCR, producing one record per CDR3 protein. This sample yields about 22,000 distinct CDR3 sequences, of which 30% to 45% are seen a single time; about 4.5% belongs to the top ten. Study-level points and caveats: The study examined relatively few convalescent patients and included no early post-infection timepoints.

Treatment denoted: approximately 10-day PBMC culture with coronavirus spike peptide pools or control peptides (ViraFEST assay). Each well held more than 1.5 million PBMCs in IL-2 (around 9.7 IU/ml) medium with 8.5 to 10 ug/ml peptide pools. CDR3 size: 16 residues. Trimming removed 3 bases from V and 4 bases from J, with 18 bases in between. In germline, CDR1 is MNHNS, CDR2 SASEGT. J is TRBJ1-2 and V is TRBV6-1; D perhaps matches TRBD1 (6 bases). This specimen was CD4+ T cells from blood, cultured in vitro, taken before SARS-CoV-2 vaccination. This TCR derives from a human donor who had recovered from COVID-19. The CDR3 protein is CASSDYLQGTTYGYTF. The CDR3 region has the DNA TGTGCCAGCAGTGATTACTTACAGGGAACGACCTATGGCTACACCTTC.